The T cell receptor beta chain under discussion was sequenced for a study of CD8 T cells in Susac syndrome. The germline gives CDR1 SEHNR, CDR2 FQNEAQ (reference sequence). CDR3 length equals 16 residues. Trimming stripped 5 bases from V and 3 bases from J, with 16 bases between. With random hexamers, reverse transcription was performed on about 0.5 to 1 ug of RNA. Each CDR3 protein gets one entry after TCRdb re-called the immunoSEQ multiplex PCR reads with MiXCR. The table shows about 400,000 distinct CDR3 sequences, with 75% to 90% occurring only once. This sequence was found in a human donor with multiple sclerosis. Sequencing was done on a sample of CD8+ T cells from PBMCs. V usage is TRBV7-9 and J usage is TRBJ2-2; D perhaps matches TRBD2 (6 bases). The DNA for the CDR3 is TGTGCCAGCAGCCCCCAGGAGGGTGACGACACCGGGGAGCTGTTTTTT. The encoded protein is CASSPQEGDDTGELFF.